Shown below are 24 T cell receptor beta chains from a single sample sequenced in a study of cytomegalovirus exposure and HLA in healthy donors. The PCR had 60 Vbeta and 13 Jbeta primers. Only in-frame clones appear in the TCRdb table, and some are missing; sequencing was by immunoSEQ multiplex PCR. The sample consists of roughly 130,000 clones, 80% of them appearing once. Specimen: PBMCs. These receptor sequences come from a male donor in good health and CMV-seronegative.

This clone was observed once. The V call is TRBV2, the J call TRBJ1-2; D is unclear. Germline CDR1 SNHLY, CDR2 FYNNEI. This CDR3 is built from 13 residues. Trimming took off 3 bases at V and 4 bases at J, with 9 bases between the two ends. The CDR3 region is CASSDVLFYGYTF. CDR3 DNA: TGTGCCAGCAGTGACGTACTTTTCTATGGCTACACCTTC.

The CDR3: CASSWPLAGVREQFF. The CDR3 nucleotides read TGTGCCAGCAGCTGGCCCCTAGCGGGAGTGAGGGAGCAGTTCTTC. J is TRBJ2-1 and V is TRBV13; 10 bases are a match to TRBD2. Germline assignment: CDR1 PRHDT and CDR2 FYEKMQ (reference sequence). V was pared by 4 bases and J by 10 bases, with 10 bases of the junction left unmatched. The length of the CDR3 is 15 residues. The full variable domain, rest sourced from reference TRBV13 and TRBJ2-1, is AAGVIQSPRHLIKEKRETATLKCYPIPRHDTVYWYQQGPGQDPQFLISFYEKMQSDKGSIPDRFSAQQFSDYHSELNMSSLELGDSALYFCASSWPLAGVREQFFGPGTRLTVL.

This sequence joins TRBV27 and TRBJ2-7; tentatively, D is TRBD1 (6 bases). V lost 5 bases to trimming and J lost 0 bases, with 11 bases between them. Germline CDR1 MNHEY, CDR2 SMNVEV (reference sequence). The length of the CDR3 is 14 residues. Here the CDR3 reads CASSQSGHSYEQYF. The CDR3 DNA reads as TGTGCCAGCAGTCAGTCGGGACACTCCTACGAGCAGTACTTC.

The J gene is TRBJ1-6, the V gene TRBV5-4; 10 positions match TRBD1. The germline V gene encodes CDR1 SGHNT and CDR2 YYREEE (reference sequence). The CDR3 runs to 16 residues. With 4 bases clipped from V and 7 bases from J, the junction kept 8 bases outside the gene matches. This CDR3 is CASSVDRGRVNSPLHF. In DNA, the CDR3 is TGTGCCAGCAGCGTAGACAGGGGGCGAGTAAATTCACCCCTCCACTTT.

The chain recombines TRBV4-3 with TRBJ2-5; the D is unclear. Germline V gives CDR1 LGHNA, CDR2 YSLEER. This CDR3 is 14 amino acids long. The germline V and J ends were trimmed by 0 bases and 1 base, with 6 bases remaining between them. CDR3 sequence reads: CASSQEHPQETQYF. The DNA of the CDR3 is TGCGCCAGCAGCCAAGAACACCCCCAAGAGACCCAGTACTTC.

The chain links TRBV6-5 to TRBJ1-5; the D is unclear. The CDR3 extends over 14 amino acids. Trimming stripped 2 bases from V and 0 bases from J, with 5 bases between. Germline lookup yields CDR1 MNHEY and CDR2 SVGAGI. The CDR3 DNA sequence: TGTGCCAGCAGTTACGGGCGTAGCAATCAGCCCCAGCATTTT. Protein product: CASSYGRSNQPQHF.

The CDR3 reads CASNRRRDNTGELFF. CDR3 sequence (DNA): TGTGCCAGTAATAGACGGCGGGATAACACCGGGGAGCTGTTTTTT. This sequence joins TRBV19 and TRBJ2-2, with D perhaps matching TRBD2 (6 bases). The CDR3 has 15 amino acids. The germline V gene has CDR1 LNHDA and CDR2 SQIVND (reference sequence). Trimming cost V 7 bases and J 2 bases, with 14 bases left between them.

The count of this clone is one. The chain uses TRBV7-8 and TRBJ2-5; a weak D match, TRBD2 (5 bases). With 5 bases removed from V and 5 bases from J, the gap between germline ends came to 24 bases. CDR1 is SGHVS, CDR2 FQNEAQ, per germline. The CDR3 runs 17 residues. CDR3 sequence: CASSHGRSGGSTETQYF. The CDR3 nucleotides are TGTGCCAGCAGCCACGGGCGGTCGGGCGGGTCCACGGAGACCCAGTACTTC.

The CDR3 nucleotides read TGTGCCAGCAGCCCCTCTCGGGGGGCCTACGAGCAGTACTTC. Translation gives CASSPSRGAYEQYF. This rearrangement joins TRBV13 to TRBJ2-7; 7 bases are a match to TRBD2. Germline V lookup: CDR1 PRHDT, CDR2 FYEKMQ (reference sequence). After removal of 5 bases from V and 2 bases from J, the junction contained 6 bases not matched to a gene. The CDR3 runs to 14 residues.

The chain employs TRBV7-2 and TRBJ2-3; tentatively, D is TRBD2 (5 bases). The CDR3 consists of 14 residues. Trimming took 3 bases from V and 2 from J, leaving 9 bases between them. Germline V CDR1 and CDR2: SGHTA, FQGNSA. CDR3 in DNA: TGTGCCAGCAGCTTGAACGGGGACACAGATACGCAGTATTTT. Translated: CASSLNGDTDTQYF.

This chain connects TRBV7-9 to TRBJ1-1; D possibly corresponds to TRBD1 (6 bases). CDR1 SEHNR and CDR2 FQNEAQ come from the germline V gene (reference sequence). The CDR3 is made up of 16 amino acids. V lost 5 bases, J lost 3 bases, and 19 bases lay in between. The CDR3 DNA reads TGTGCCAGCAGCCGAGGGGGGGGGAGGAAAGACACTGAAGCTTTCTTT. This translates into CASSRGGGRKDTEAFF.

The sample holds one count of this clone. J is TRBJ2-7 and V is TRBV4-1; TRBD1 is a possible D gene (6 bases). Germline CDR1 reads MGHRA; CDR2 reads YSYEKL. This CDR3 has 15 residues. V lost 3 bases and J 1 base, leaving 13 bases between the germline ends. The CDR3: CASSQPVQGSYEQYF. CDR3 DNA sequence: TGCGCCAGCAGCCAGCCTGTACAGGGTTCCTACGAGCAGTACTTC.

The chain couples TRBV2 to TRBJ2-1; 15 bases agree with TRBD2. This CDR3 is built from 15 residues. V trimming: 7 bases; J trimming: 10 bases; junction bases outside the gene matches: 8. Germline V gene lookup returns CDR1 SNHLY and CDR2 FYNNEI. The CDR3: CASTERTSGGAEQFF. The CDR3 nucleotides read TGTGCCAGCACCGAAAGGACTAGCGGGGGGGCAGAGCAGTTCTTC.

This chain uses TRBV5-1 with TRBJ2-3, with 10 bases identical to TRBD2. The CDR3 has 17 amino acids. The germline gives CDR1 SGHRS, CDR2 YFSETQ. V lost 0 bases to trimming and J lost 14 bases; unmatched junction nucleotides: 18. The CDR3 region has the DNA TGCGCCAGCAGCTTGGCCGGGGCTAGCGGGGGCCCTACGTCTCGGTATTTT. Translated, it gives CASSLAGASGGPTSRYF.

The V gene is TRBV5-1, the J gene TRBJ2-1; maybe TRBD2 (5 bases). The V end was cut by 2 bases, the J end by 6 bases, with 21 bases between. CDR1 and CDR2 (germline): SGHRS, YFSETQ. The length of the CDR3 is 17 residues. The CDR3 bases are TGCGCCAGCAGCTTACAACCGGTAGGGATCAGCGGCAATGAGCAGTTCTTC. Residues: CASSLQPVGISGNEQFF.

J is TRBJ2-2 and V is TRBV6-5, with TRBD2 matching 12 bases. With 0 bases clipped from V and 4 bases from J, the junction kept 0 bases outside the gene matches. Germline V gene data show CDR1 as MNHEY and CDR2 as SVGAGI. The CDR3 consists of 16 residues. The CDR3 coding sequence is TGTGCCAGCAGTTACTCGACTAGCGGGAGCACCGGGGAGCTGTTTTTT. Its translation is CASSYSTSGSTGELFF.

V is TRBV4-2 and J is TRBJ2-7; tentative D call: TRBD2 (7 bases). The V gene's germline CDR1 is LGHNA and CDR2 YNFKEQ. This CDR3 is 18 amino acids long. V was shortened by 0 bases and J by 3 bases, with 21 bases between the two germline ends. CDR3 sequence reads: CASSQDGSLGGGFYEQYF. The CDR3 DNA reads as TGTGCCAGCAGCCAAGATGGATCTCTAGGGGGGGGATTCTACGAGCAGTACTTC.

The V gene is TRBV7-8, the J gene TRBJ1-6, with D tentatively TRBD1 (5 bases). Germline-derived CDR1 and CDR2 are SGHVS and FQNEAQ. The CDR3 loop spans 11 amino acids. V lost 4 bases, J lost 13 bases, and 8 bases lay in between. The CDR3 reads CASSSGGPLHF. The CDR3 region has the DNA TGTGCCAGCAGCTCGGGGGGTCCCCTCCACTTT.

This clone came up a few times. The chain recombines TRBV6-1 with TRBJ2-7; 7 bases align to TRBD2. The trim removed 0 bases at V and 6 bases at J, leaving 8 bases unmatched. CDR1 is MNHNS, CDR2 SASEGT, per germline. The CDR3 is made up of 15 amino acids. The CDR3 nucleotides are TGTGCCAGCAGTGAAGCGGGAGGGGCTTCAAGCGAGCAGTACTTC. This sequence encodes CASSEAGGASSEQYF.

The V and J genes are TRBV12-5 and TRBJ2-7, with D possibly matching TRBD1 (5 bases). The ends were cut back, 8 bases at V and 5 bases at J, with 7 bases in the middle. This CDR3 has 10 residues. Germline values: CDR1 LGHNT, CDR2 FRNRAP. CDR3 DNA sequence: TGTGCTAGTTTAGGGGACGAGCAGTACTTC. Amino acid sequence: CASLGDEQYF.

Worth noting for this clone: The junction and the germline gene differ at one end; a read error may be behind it. V is TRBV7-2 and J is TRBJ2-4; 7 bases fit TRBD1. The CDR3 is made up of 16 amino acids. Germline V gene data show CDR1 as SGHTA and CDR2 as FQGNSA. DNA for the CDR3: TGTGCCAGCAGCTTAGGGGGACAGTCAGCCAAAAACAGTCAGTACTTC. This translates into CASSLGGQSAKNSQYF.

V gene TRBV6-4 combines with J gene TRBJ1-5; TRBD1 aligns across 8 bases. V lost 0 bases, J lost 2 bases, and 0 bases stayed unmatched. The germline V gene encodes CDR1 MRHNA and CDR2 SNTAGT. There are 15 residues in the CDR3. Written as DNA, the CDR3 is TGTGCCAGCAGTGACTCGACAGGGGGCAATCAGCCCCAGCATTTT. Protein: CASSDSTGGNQPQHF.

The chain joins TRBV6-1 to TRBJ2-7, with D possibly being TRBD1 (6 bases). The germline CDR1 and CDR2 sequences are MNHNS and SASEGT. Trimming cost V 6 bases and J 2 bases, with 8 bases left between them. This CDR3 has 12 residues. The CDR3 nucleotides are TGTGCCAGCAGGAAGGGGGCCTACGAGCAGTACTTC. Its translation: CASRKGAYEQYF.

Only a few counts were recorded for this clone. The chain joins TRBV15 to TRBJ2-6, with D possibly being TRBD2 (5 bases). Germline V gene lookup returns CDR1 LNHNV and CDR2 YYDKDF (reference sequence). Trimming left V 4 bases short and J 1 base short, with 11 bases between. This CDR3 has 16 residues. CDR3 sequence: CATSKGRTSGANVLTF. The CDR3 nucleotides read TGTGCCACCAGCAAAGGCAGGACTTCTGGGGCCAACGTCCTGACTTTC.